The entry below describes one T cell receptor beta chain. These data originate in a study of control samples from healthy donors and cancer patients. Profiling relied on immunoSEQ multiplex PCR, and the TCRdb table lists in-frame clones only, not all of them. The table shows approximately 150,000 clones, with about 94% occurring only once. Trimming took 8 bases from V and 0 from J, leaving 9 bases between them. The length of the CDR3 is 13 residues. CDR1 is LGHDT, CDR2 YNNKEL, per germline (reference sequence). This TCR was sampled from a man aged 55-75 years with colorectal cancer. Sequenced material: PBMCs. The chain employs TRBV3-1 (or the pseudogene TRBV3-2) and TRBJ2-3, with a weak D call TRBD1 (6 bases). The DNA for the CDR3 is TGTGCCAGCGGACAGATTAGCACAGATACGCAGTATTTT. This encodes CASGQISTDTQYF.